The subject of this entry is one TCR beta chain. Its antigen is not known. Germline lookup yields CDR1 SGHNT and CDR2 YENEEA. The CDR3 runs 15 residues. The J segment lost 0 bases and the V segment lost 8 bases, leaving 9 bases of the junction unmatched. This record comes from a study of T cell responses to AZD1222 COVID-19 vaccine. Libraries were prepared by immunoSEQ multiplex PCR; TCRdb keeps only in-frame clonotypes and omits some of them. Among roughly 80,000 clones listed, 88% were seen once. Regarding the study as a whole: Spike regions recognized by vaccine-associated CD4 TCRs spanned the protein, led by 160-218 and 743-854. Spike-specific TCR repertoires showed rising breadth and depth after two AZD1222 doses.

This clonotype was sampled from an adult in good health. This chain links TRBV11-3 with TRBJ1-1, with 7 bases fitting TRBD1. The sample was peripheral blood, taken on day 0 of MenACWY control vaccination. CDR3 sequence reads: CASSGQVSMNTEAFF. Written as DNA, the CDR3 is TGTGCCAGCTCCGGACAGGTCTCCATGAACACTGAAGCTTTCTTT.